The following is a T cell receptor beta chain sequence with its context. Its antigen is not known. This entry belongs to a study of chemoradiotherapy in HPV16-positive cancers. Overall study results and limits: During treatment, candidate HPV-specific clones and E7-related motifs expanded in tumor.

Generated by immunoSEQ multiplex PCR, the TCRdb table keeps only in-frame clones and is missing some. This sample has roughly 14,000 clones, with roughly 91% found just once. V lost 0 bases, J lost 8 bases, and 13 bases lay in between. The CDR3 is 14 amino acids. Germline V gene sequence: CDR1 SGHVS, CDR2 FQNEAQ. This clonotype was sampled from a human donor with HPV-associated anogenital cancer. The specimen was blood, collected from a patient who underwent chemoradiotherapy. V is TRBV7-8 and J is TRBJ1-2; D ambiguous. The CDR3 region is CASSLANAKAGYTF. CDR3 coding DNA: TGTGCCAGCAGCTTAGCGAACGCAAAAGCGGGCTACACCTTC.